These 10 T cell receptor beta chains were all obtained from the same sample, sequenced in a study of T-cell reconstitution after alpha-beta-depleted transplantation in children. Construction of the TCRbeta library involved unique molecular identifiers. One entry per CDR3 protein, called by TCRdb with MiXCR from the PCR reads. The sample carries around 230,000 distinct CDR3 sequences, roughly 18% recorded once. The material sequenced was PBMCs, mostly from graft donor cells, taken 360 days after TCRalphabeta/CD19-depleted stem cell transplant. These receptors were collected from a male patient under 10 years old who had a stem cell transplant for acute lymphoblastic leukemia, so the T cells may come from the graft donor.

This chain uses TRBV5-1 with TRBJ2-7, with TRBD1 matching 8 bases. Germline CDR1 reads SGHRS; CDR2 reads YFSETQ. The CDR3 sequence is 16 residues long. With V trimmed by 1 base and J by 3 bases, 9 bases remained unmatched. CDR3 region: CASSLIRTGSIYEQYF. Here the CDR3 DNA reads TGCGCCAGCAGCTTGATTCGGACAGGGTCTATCTACGAGCAGTACTTC.

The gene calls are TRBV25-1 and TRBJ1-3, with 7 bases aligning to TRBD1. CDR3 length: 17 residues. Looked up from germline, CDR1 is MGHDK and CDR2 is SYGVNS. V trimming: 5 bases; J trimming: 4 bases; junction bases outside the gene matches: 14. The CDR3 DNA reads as TGTGCCAGCAGTTTTCATTCTTCGGGACAGTTGGGAAACACCATATATTTT. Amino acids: CASSFHSSGQLGNTIYF.

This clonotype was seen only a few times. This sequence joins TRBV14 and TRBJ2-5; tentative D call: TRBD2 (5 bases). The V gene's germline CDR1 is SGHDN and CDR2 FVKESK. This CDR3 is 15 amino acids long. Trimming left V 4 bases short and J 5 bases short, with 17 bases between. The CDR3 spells CASSPTLQRRETQYF. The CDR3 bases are TGTGCCAGCAGCCCTACCTTGCAGAGGAGGGAGACCCAGTACTTC.

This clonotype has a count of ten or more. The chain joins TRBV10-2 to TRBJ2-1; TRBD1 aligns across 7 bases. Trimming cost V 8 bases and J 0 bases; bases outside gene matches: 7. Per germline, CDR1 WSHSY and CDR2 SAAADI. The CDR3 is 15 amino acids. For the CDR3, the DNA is TGCGCCAGCCAAACTCGGGACAGCTCCTACAATGAGCAGTTCTTC. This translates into CASQTRDSSYNEQFF.

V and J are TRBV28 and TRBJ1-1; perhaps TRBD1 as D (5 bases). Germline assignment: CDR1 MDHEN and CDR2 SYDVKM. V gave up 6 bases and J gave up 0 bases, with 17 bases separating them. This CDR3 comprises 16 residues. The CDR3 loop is CASREHGGNMNTEAFF. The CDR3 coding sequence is TGTGCCAGCAGAGAGCATGGGGGTAATATGAACACTGAAGCTTTCTTT.

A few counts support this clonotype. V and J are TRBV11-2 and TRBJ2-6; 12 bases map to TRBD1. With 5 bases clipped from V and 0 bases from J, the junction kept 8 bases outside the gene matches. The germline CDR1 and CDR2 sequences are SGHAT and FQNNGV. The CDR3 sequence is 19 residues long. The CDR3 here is CASSLRDRGLSSGANVLTF. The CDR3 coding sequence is TGTGCCAGCAGCCTCCGGGACAGGGGGCTCAGCTCTGGGGCCAACGTCCTGACTTTC.

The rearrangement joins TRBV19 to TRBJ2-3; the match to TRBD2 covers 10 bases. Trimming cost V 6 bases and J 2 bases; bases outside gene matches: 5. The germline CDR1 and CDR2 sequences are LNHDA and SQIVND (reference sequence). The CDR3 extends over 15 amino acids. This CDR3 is CASSLAGATTDTQYF. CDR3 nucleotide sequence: TGTGCCAGTAGCCTAGCGGGAGCGACCACAGATACGCAGTATTTT.

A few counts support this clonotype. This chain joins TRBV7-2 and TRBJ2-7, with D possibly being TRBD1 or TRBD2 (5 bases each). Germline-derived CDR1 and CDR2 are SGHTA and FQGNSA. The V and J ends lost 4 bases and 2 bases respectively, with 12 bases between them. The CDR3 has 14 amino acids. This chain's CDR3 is CASSSGTLTYEQYF. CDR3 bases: TGTGCCAGCAGCTCCGGGACGCTGACCTACGAGCAGTACTTC. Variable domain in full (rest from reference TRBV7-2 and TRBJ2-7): GAGVSQSPSNKVTEKGKDVELRCDPISGHTALYWYRQSLGQGLEFLIYFQGNSAPDKSGLPSDRFSAERTGGSVSTLTIQRTQQEDSAVYLCASSSGTLTYEQYFGPGTRLTVT.

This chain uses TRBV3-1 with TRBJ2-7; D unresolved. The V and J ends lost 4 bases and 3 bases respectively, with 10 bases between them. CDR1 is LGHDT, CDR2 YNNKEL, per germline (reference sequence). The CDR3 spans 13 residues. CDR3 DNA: TGTGCCAGCAGCCGGACGGAGAACTACGAGCAGTACTTC. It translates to CASSRTENYEQYF.

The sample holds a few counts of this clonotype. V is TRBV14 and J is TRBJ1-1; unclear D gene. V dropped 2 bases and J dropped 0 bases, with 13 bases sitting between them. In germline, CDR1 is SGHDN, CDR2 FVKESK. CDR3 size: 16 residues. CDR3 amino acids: CASSQPDRFLNTEAFF. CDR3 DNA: TGTGCCAGCAGCCAACCGGACCGTTTTTTGAACACTGAAGCTTTCTTT.